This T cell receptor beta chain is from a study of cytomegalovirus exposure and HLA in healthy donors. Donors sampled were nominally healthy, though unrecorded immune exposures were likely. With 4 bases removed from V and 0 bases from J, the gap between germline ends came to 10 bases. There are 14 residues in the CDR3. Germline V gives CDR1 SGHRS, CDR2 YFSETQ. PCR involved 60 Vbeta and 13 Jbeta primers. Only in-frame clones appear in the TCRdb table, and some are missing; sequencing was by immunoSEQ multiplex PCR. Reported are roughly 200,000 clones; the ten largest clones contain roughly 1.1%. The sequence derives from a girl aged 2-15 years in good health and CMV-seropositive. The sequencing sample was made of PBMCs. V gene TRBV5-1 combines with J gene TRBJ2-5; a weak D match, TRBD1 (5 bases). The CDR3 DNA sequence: TGCGCCAGCAGCCCAGGGATTAACCAAGAGACCCAGTACTTC. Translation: CASSPGINQETQYF.